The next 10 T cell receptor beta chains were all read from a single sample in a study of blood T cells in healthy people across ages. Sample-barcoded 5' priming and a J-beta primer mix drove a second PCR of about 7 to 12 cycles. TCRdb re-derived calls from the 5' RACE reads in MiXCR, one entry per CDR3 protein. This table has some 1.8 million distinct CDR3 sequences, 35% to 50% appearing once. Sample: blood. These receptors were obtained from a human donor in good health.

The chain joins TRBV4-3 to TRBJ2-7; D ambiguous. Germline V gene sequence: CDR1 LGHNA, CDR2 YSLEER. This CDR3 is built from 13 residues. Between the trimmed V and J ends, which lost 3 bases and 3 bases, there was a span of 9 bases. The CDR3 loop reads CASSQSVGYEQYF. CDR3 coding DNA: TGCGCCAGCAGCCAGTCTGTTGGCTACGAGCAGTACTTC.

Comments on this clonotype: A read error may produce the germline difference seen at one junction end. This chain's CDR3 is CASGLAVGYGYTF. The CDR3 DNA reads TGTGCCAGCGGTTTGGCCGTAGGGTATGGCTACACCTTC. The chain is built from TRBV12-3 or TRBV12-4 and TRBJ1-2; the D is unclear. The CDR3 length is 13 residues.

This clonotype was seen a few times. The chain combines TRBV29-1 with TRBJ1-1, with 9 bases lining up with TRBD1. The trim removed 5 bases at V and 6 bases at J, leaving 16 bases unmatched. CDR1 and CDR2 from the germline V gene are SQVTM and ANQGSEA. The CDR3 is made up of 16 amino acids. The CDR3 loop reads CSVYPGQGIYDAEAFF. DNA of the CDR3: TGCAGCGTTTATCCGGGACAGGGCATTTATGACGCTGAAGCTTTCTTT.

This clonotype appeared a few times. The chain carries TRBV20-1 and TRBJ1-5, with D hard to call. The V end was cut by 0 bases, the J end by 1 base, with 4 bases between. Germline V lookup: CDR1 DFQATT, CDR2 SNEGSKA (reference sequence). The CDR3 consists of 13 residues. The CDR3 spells CSARDGSNQPQHF. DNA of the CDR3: TGCAGTGCTAGAGATGGGAGCAATCAGCCCCAGCATTTT.

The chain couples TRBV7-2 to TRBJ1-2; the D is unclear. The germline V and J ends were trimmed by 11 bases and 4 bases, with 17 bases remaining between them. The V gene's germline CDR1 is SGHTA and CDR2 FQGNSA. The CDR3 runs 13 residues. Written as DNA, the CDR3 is TGTGCCGGAGGATCCAGCAATTCCTATGGCTACACCTTC. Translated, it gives CAGGSSNSYGYTF.

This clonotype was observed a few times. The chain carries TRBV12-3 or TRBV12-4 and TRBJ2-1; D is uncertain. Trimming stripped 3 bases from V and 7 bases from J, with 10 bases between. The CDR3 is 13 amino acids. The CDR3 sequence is CASSFTLVNEQFF. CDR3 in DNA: TGTGCCAGCAGTTTCACTCTAGTGAATGAGCAGTTCTTC.

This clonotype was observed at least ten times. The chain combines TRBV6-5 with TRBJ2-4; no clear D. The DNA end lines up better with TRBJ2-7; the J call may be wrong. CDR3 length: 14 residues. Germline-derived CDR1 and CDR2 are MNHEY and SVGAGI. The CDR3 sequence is CASSYFRTGHEQYF. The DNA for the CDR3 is TGTGCCAGCAGTTACTTCCGGACGGGCCACGAGCAGTACTTC.

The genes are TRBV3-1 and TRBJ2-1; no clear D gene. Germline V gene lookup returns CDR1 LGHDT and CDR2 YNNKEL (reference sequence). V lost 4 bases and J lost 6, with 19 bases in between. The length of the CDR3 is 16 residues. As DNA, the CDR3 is TGTGCCAGCAGCCTAAGTCCTACAAAGTTCTTCAATGAGCAGTTCTTC. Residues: CASSLSPTKFFNEQFF.

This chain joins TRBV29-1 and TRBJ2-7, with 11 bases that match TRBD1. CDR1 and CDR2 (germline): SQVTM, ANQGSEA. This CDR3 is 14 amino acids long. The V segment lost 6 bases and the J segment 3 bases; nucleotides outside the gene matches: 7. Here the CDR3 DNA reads TGCAGCGTGTCCGGGACAGGGGGATACTACGAGCAGTACTTC. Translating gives CSVSGTGGYYEQYF.

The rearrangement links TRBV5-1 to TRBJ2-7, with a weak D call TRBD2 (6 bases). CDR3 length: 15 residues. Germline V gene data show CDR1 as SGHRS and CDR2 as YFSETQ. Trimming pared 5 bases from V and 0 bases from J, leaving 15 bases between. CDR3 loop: CASRLSSEISYEQYF. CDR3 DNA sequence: TGCGCCAGCAGATTATCTAGCGAAATCTCCTACGAGCAGTACTTC.